Listed below are T cell receptor beta chains from one sample, sequenced in a study of T cells in Graves' hyperthyroidism and ophthalmopathy. In TCRdb, the multiplex PCR reads were re-called with MiXCR into one record per CDR3 protein. The table records some 400,000 distinct CDR3 sequences, roughly 14% of them present only once. Sequencing was performed on blood. All receptors derive from a man aged 25 to 40 with Graves' hyperthyroidism that later progressed to Graves' ophthalmopathy. The CDR3 runs from the conserved cysteine through the conserved F or W. The D gene is left open where the match is weak. Not every row has a clone size; where given, it reads once, few, many or a size class.

V	D	J	size	length	DNA	CDR3
TRBV6-5	-	TRBJ1-1	many	15	TGTGCCAGCAGTTACACGAGGGGAGGGGGCACTGAAGCTTTCTTT	CASSYTRGGGTEAFF
TRBV15	-	TRBJ1-6	few	16	TGTGCCACCAGCAGAGGAGGTTCCATCGGCGACAGGATCCTCCACTTT	CATSRGGSIGDRILHF
TRBV4-2	-	TRBJ2-5	-	15	TGTGCCAGCAGCCAACGCCGGGATCCCAGGCAGACCCAGTACTTC	CASSQRRDPRQTQYF
TRBV30	TRBD1	TRBJ2-2	many	15	TGTGCCTGGAGTGTACGGGACAGGGACACCGGGGAGCTGTTTTTT	CAWSVRDRDTGELFF
TRBV30	-	TRBJ2-4	-	16	TGTGCCTGGAGTGTATCTTTAGTTGGGGCCAAAAACATTCAGTACTTC	CAWSVSLVGAKNIQYF
TRBV2	TRBD1	TRBJ1-6	many	14	TGTGCCAGCAGTGAAACAGGGGGCATTTCACCCCTCCACTTT	CASSETGGISPLHF
TRBV10-2	-	TRBJ1-1	few	13	TGCGCCACATGGGGGGAAGGAAACACTGAAGCTTTCTTT	CATWGEGNTEAFF
TRBV6-2/TRBV6-3	-	TRBJ1-5	few	14	TGTGCCAGCAGCCCCTTGGGGGACCATCAGCCCCAGCATTTT	CASSPLGDHQPQHF
TRBV25-1	-	TRBJ1-5	-	14	TGTGCCAGCAGTGACCGACGGGGCAATCAGCCCCAGCATTTT	CASSDRRGNQPQHF
TRBV5-1	-	TRBJ2-2	few	16	TGCGCCAGCAGCCAAGATGGAGGGTGGTTTGGCGGGGAGCTGTTTTTT	CASSQDGGWFGGELFF
TRBV11-2	-	TRBJ1-1	many	13	TGTGCCAGCAGCTTAGAAAGGACCACTGAAGCTTTCTTT	CASSLERTTEAFF
TRBV6-1	-	TRBJ1-2	many	13	TGTGCCAGCAGAAACGGGGGGCCCTTTGGCTACACCTTC	CASRNGGPFGYTF
TRBV11-2	-	TRBJ2-3	many	16	TGTGCCAGCAGTTCTAGGCGGGACACCGGCACAGATACGCAGTATTTT	CASSSRRDTGTDTQYF
TRBV15	-	TRBJ2-5	few	11	TGTGCCACCGCCCGGGGGGAGACCCAGTACTTC	CATARGETQYF
TRBV13	-	TRBJ1-2	-	13	TGTGCCAGCAGCTTAACCGACACCTATGGCTACACCTTC	CASSLTDTYGYTF
TRBV7-8	TRBD1	TRBJ2-6	many	18	TGTGCCAGCAGCCCTCGGGACAGGGGTACTGGTGGGGCCAACGTCCTGACTTTC	CASSPRDRGTGGANVLTF
TRBV6-5	-	TRBJ1-3	few	14	TGTGCCAGCAGTTACTCCGGGGATGGAAACACCATATATTTT	CASSYSGDGNTIYF
TRBV5-1	-	TRBJ2-7	-	16	TGCACCAGCAGCTTGAGGGGGGGGAAGGCTACTTACGAGCAGTACTTC	CTSSLRGGKATYEQYF
TRBV30	-	TRBJ1-1	many	14	TGTGCCTGGAAAACTACAGGGAGGAACACTGAAGCTTTCTTT	CAWKTTGRNTEAFF
TRBV29-1	TRBD1	TRBJ1-2	-	15	TGCAGCGTTAAAGTCCCGGGACAGGGAAACTATGGCTACATCTTC	CSVKVPGQGNYGYIF